These 25 T cell receptor beta chains were all obtained from the same sample, sequenced in a study of blood T cell repertoires in COVID-19. This table comes from immunoSEQ multiplex PCR, and its TCRdb copy is limited to in-frame clones, with some not included. The profile shows approximately 120,000 clones, roughly four fifths of them singletons. The sample was peripheral blood. Every receptor here comes from an elderly man with COVID-19, enrolled during active disease.

There are a few counts of this clone. J is TRBJ2-3 and V is TRBV4-2; weak D call: TRBD2 (7 bases). V dropped 3 bases and J dropped 6 bases, with 16 bases sitting between them. This CDR3 region has 15 residues. Germline V gene data show CDR1 as LGHNA and CDR2 as YNFKEQ. The CDR3 DNA follows: TGTGCCAGCAGCCAGGGGGGGCTAGGTTCCGATACGCAGTATTTT. Translating gives CASSQGGLGSDTQYF.

This clone was counted between two and nine times. CDR3 protein: CASREARGNSPLHF. The CDR3 bases are TGTGCCAGCAGAGAGGCCAGGGGGAATTCACCCCTCCACTTT. The V gene is TRBV3-1 (or the pseudogene TRBV3-2), the J gene TRBJ1-6; TRBD1 agrees at 7 bases. Germline CDR1 LGHDT, CDR2 YNNKEL (reference sequence). J was trimmed by 7 bases and V by 6 bases; bases with no gene match: 6. The CDR3 sequence is 14 residues long.

The genes are TRBV28 and TRBJ1-2, with D unresolved. Trimming left V 4 bases short and J 4 bases short, with 4 bases between. CDR3 length: 11 residues. Germline V gene data show CDR1 as MDHEN and CDR2 as SYDVKM. CDR3 DNA sequence: TGTGCCAGCAGTTATCTCTATGGCTACACCTTC. Its protein product is CASSYLYGYTF.

The chain recombines TRBV7-9 with TRBJ1-5, with TRBD1 as a possible D gene (5 bases). The V gene's germline CDR1 is SEHNR and CDR2 FQNEAQ (reference sequence). The length of the CDR3 is 16 residues. V shed 1 base and J shed 5 bases, with 15 bases lying between them. The CDR3 sequence is CASSLGAGRGDQPQHF. As DNA, the CDR3 is TGTGCCAGCAGCTTAGGGGCAGGGCGTGGGGATCAGCCCCAGCATTTT.

The chain employs TRBV7-9 and TRBJ2-7; the match to TRBD1 covers 10 bases. Germline CDR1 is SEHNR and CDR2 is FQNEAQ (reference sequence). J lost 2 bases, V lost 7 bases, and 8 bases had no gene match. CDR3 size: 15 residues. The CDR3 DNA sequence: TGTGCCAGCACCCCCGGGACAGGGGCGCCCTACGAGCAGTACTTC. Its protein is CASTPGTGAPYEQYF.

This clone was seen a single time. The chain combines TRBV25-1 with TRBJ1-5, with 12 bases aligning to TRBD1. There are 16 residues in the CDR3. Per germline, CDR1 MGHDK and CDR2 SYGVNS. With 5 bases clipped from V and 7 bases from J, the junction kept 9 bases outside the gene matches. The CDR3 bases are TGTGCCAGCAGTAAAGGGACAGGGGGCGGTGGGCAGCCCCAGCATTTT. It translates to CASSKGTGGGGQPQHF.

A few counts support this clone. The chain links TRBV6-6 to TRBJ1-4; 7 positions agree with TRBD1. CDR3 length: 13 residues. The junction had 5 bases not matched to a gene; V was cut back by 6 bases and J by 7 bases. The germline V gene has CDR1 MNHNY and CDR2 SVGAGI (reference sequence). The CDR3 nucleotides are TGTGCCAGCAGAGGGGGCGCGTTTGAAAAACTGTTTTTT. Its translation: CASRGGAFEKLFF.

In this sample, this clone turned up a few times. The chain is built from TRBV5-1 and TRBJ2-2, with a weak D call TRBD2 (5 bases). There are 15 residues in the CDR3. The V gene's germline CDR1 is SGHRS and CDR2 YFSETQ. Trimming pared 8 bases from V and 3 bases from J, leaving 17 bases between. Written as DNA, the CDR3 is TGCGCCAGTTACGAAGGACTTTTCGACACCGGGGAGCTGTTTTTT. Protein sequence: CASYEGLFDTGELFF.

The chain recombines TRBV29-1 with TRBJ2-1; the match to TRBD2 covers 11 bases. Trimming cost V 3 bases and J 2 bases; bases outside gene matches: 6. The germline V gene has CDR1 SQVTM and CDR2 ANQGSEA. CDR3 length: 16 residues. The CDR3 sequence: CSVDLGLAATYNEQFF. CDR3 bases: TGCAGCGTTGATCTGGGACTAGCGGCAACCTACAATGAGCAGTTCTTC.

The chain uses TRBV16 and TRBJ1-1, with D unclear. Germline V CDR1 and CDR2: KGHSY, FQNENV. The CDR3 sequence is 13 residues long. V dropped 5 bases and J dropped 5 bases, with 12 bases sitting between them. CDR3 amino acids: CASSVQEFTEAFF. DNA of the CDR3: TGTGCCAGCAGCGTGCAAGAGTTTACTGAAGCTTTCTTT.

V gene TRBV7-9 combines with J gene TRBJ2-3; TRBD1 matches at 7 bases. Germline CDR1 SEHNR, CDR2 FQNEAQ (reference sequence). This CDR3 is built from 14 residues. J lost 4 bases, V lost 5 bases, and 6 bases had no gene match. The CDR3: CASSPTGAADTQYF. CDR3 DNA sequence: TGTGCCAGCAGCCCTACAGGGGCCGCAGATACGCAGTATTTT.

This clone was seen once. This chain joins TRBV6-5 and TRBJ2-5; 10 bases agree with TRBD1. The junction had 7 bases not matched to a gene; V was cut back by 8 bases and J by 4 bases. This CDR3 is 14 amino acids long. Germline V lookup: CDR1 MNHEY, CDR2 SVGAGI. CDR3 residues: CASLPDRGLETQYF. CDR3 DNA sequence: TGTGCCAGCCTACCAGACAGGGGGCTAGAGACCCAGTACTTC.

This clone was observed a few times. The rearrangement uses TRBV4-2 and TRBJ2-6; D is unresolved. Trimming cost V 0 bases and J 0 bases, with 9 bases left between them. The length of the CDR3 is 17 residues. Germline CDR1 LGHNA, CDR2 YNFKEQ. The CDR3: CASSQDIGVSGANVLTF. DNA for the CDR3: TGTGCCAGCAGCCAAGATATCGGAGTCTCTGGGGCCAACGTCCTGACTTTC.

The chain carries TRBV11-2 and TRBJ2-5; 7 bases are a match to TRBD2. Trimming cost V 7 bases and J 1 base; bases outside gene matches: 6. The CDR3 loop spans 14 amino acids. Germline lookup yields CDR1 SGHAT and CDR2 FQNNGV. The CDR3 reads CASTLGTIQETQYF. DNA of the CDR3: TGTGCCAGCACCCTAGGGACTATCCAAGAGACCCAGTACTTC.

This clone occurred once. This rearrangement joins TRBV10-1 to TRBJ2-1, with 8 bases aligning to TRBD2. The CDR3 is made up of 16 amino acids. The V gene end was trimmed by 3 bases and the J gene end by 4 bases; junction bases not matched to a gene: 8. Germline V gives CDR1 WNHNN, CDR2 SYGVQD (reference sequence). The CDR3 protein is CASSDSTSGGYNEQFF. As DNA, the CDR3 is TGCGCCAGCAGTGACTCCACTAGCGGAGGGTACAATGAGCAGTTCTTC.

This clone appeared a few times. The chain employs TRBV12-5 and TRBJ1-1, with D perhaps TRBD1 (5 bases). CDR1 LGHNT and CDR2 FRNRAP come from the germline V gene. CDR3 size: 13 residues. Trimming left V 9 bases short and J 1 base short, with 12 bases between. The CDR3 loop is CASQGLWNTEAFF. CDR3 DNA sequence: TGTGCTAGCCAGGGTTTGTGGAACACTGAAGCTTTCTTT.

This chain connects TRBV12-3 or TRBV12-4 to TRBJ1-4; 8 bases agree with TRBD1. There are 13 residues in the CDR3. J gave up 5 bases and V 8 bases, and 4 bases lay outside the gene matches. The DNA of the CDR3 is TGTGCCAGCGGCCGGGACAGGAATGAAAAACTGTTTTTT. This gives the protein CASGRDRNEKLFF.

The chain couples TRBV5-4 to TRBJ1-4; D call uncertain. The V gene's germline CDR1 is SGHNT and CDR2 YYREEE (reference sequence). The CDR3 totals 14 residues. V was pared by 4 bases and J by 2 bases, with 9 bases between. The CDR3 reads CASSPGGTNEKLFF. The CDR3 region has the DNA TGTGCCAGCAGCCCGGGAGGGACTAATGAAAAACTGTTTTTT. The full variable domain, in which reference TRBV5-4 and TRBJ1-4 provide the parts outside the CDR3, is ETGVTQSPTHLIKTRGQQVTLRCSSQSGHNTVSWYQQALGQGPQFIFQYYREEENGRGNFPPRFSGLQFPNYSSELNVNALELDDSALYLCASSPGGTNEKLFFGSGTQLSVL.

The V gene is TRBV3-1 (or the pseudogene TRBV3-2), the J gene TRBJ2-1; 13 bases are shared with TRBD2. Trimming at V came to 6 bases and at J to 2 bases, leaving 4 bases not matched to a gene. Germline lookup yields CDR1 LGHDT and CDR2 YNNKEL (reference sequence). The CDR3 totals 16 residues. The CDR3 DNA sequence: TGTGCCAGCAGTCGACTAGCGGGAGGCCCCTACAATGAGCAGTTCTTC. Translated, it gives CASSRLAGGPYNEQFF.

V gene TRBV6-5 combines with J gene TRBJ2-5; maybe TRBD1 (7 bases). V was shortened by 4 bases and J by 4 bases, with 19 bases between the two germline ends. Germline loops: CDR1 MNHEY, CDR2 SVGAGI. This CDR3 contains 16 residues. The chain's CDR3 is CASSWGVRGLSETQYF. DNA of the CDR3: TGTGCCAGCAGTTGGGGGGTGAGGGGGCTCTCAGAGACCCAGTACTTC.

The chain has TRBV27 and TRBJ1-4; unclear D gene. The V end lost 6 bases, the J end lost 2 bases, and 10 bases lay between the germline ends. This CDR3 is 14 amino acids long. Germline CDR1 and CDR2: MNHEY and SMNVEV (reference sequence). CDR3 DNA sequence: TGTGCCAGCAGCCTTCGTTTGACTAATGAAAAACTGTTTTTT. Amino acids: CASSLRLTNEKLFF.

V usage is TRBV28 and J usage is TRBJ1-3; 9 nucleotides match TRBD1. Germline CDR1 reads MDHEN; CDR2 reads SYDVKM. The V and J ends lost 5 bases and 4 bases, in that order; junction bases with no gene match: 6. The CDR3 has 15 amino acids. The CDR3 DNA is TGTGCCAGCAGTGCGGACAGGGGTTCGGGAAACACCATATATTTT. Protein sequence: CASSADRGSGNTIYF.

The chain is built from TRBV24-1 and TRBJ2-5, with TRBD1 identical over 9 bases. J lost 1 base, V lost 3 bases, and 14 bases had no gene match. CDR1 and CDR2 (germline): KGHDR, SFDVKD. There are 19 residues in the CDR3. CDR3 loop: CATSDPINVKQGAQETQYF. CDR3 DNA: TGTGCCACCAGTGATCCTATTAACGTCAAACAGGGGGCCCAAGAGACCCAGTACTTC.

The chain links TRBV24-1 to TRBJ1-2; a weak D match, TRBD1 (6 bases). Trimming pared 3 bases from V and 8 bases from J, leaving 21 bases between. Germline CDR1 is KGHDR and CDR2 is SFDVKD. This CDR3 comprises 16 residues. The CDR3 DNA sequence: TGTGCCACCAGTGATCGTCACGGGACAAAAGGCGGGGGCTACACCTTC. Protein product: CATSDRHGTKGGGYTF.

The CDR3 DNA is TGCGCCAGCAGCTTGGACAGGGCTTACAATGAGCAGTTCTTC. This sequence encodes CASSLDRAYNEQFF. This sequence joins TRBV5-1 and TRBJ2-1, with a tentative D call TRBD1 (6 bases). Germline CDR1 is SGHRS and CDR2 is YFSETQ. V was clipped by 0 bases and J by 4 bases, with 8 bases between them. The CDR3 runs to 14 residues.